Listed below are T cell receptor beta chains from one sample, sequenced in a study of T cell responses to AZD1222 COVID-19 vaccine. This table comes from immunoSEQ multiplex PCR, and its TCRdb copy is limited to in-frame clones, with some not included. This sample has about 180,000 clones; about 91% occur once, and the top ten carry approximately 0.49%. The material sequenced was peripheral blood, taken on day 0 of AZD1222 vaccination. These receptor sequences come from an adult in good health. CDR3s include the opening cysteine and the closing phenylalanine or tryptophan. The D gene is left open where the match is weak. Some rows have no size entry. The others give once, few or many, or a class for an expanded clone.

D,V,J,size,DNA,CDR3
.,TRBV7-8,TRBJ1-2,once,TGTGCCAGCAGCTCCGCAAAGGGGGGCTACACCTTC,CASSSAKGGYTF
.,TRBV25-1,TRBJ1-1,.,TGTGCCAGCAGTGTCCAGGGGAACACTGAAGCTTTCTTT,CASSVQGNTEAFF
.,TRBV19,TRBJ1-5,.,TGTGCCAGTAGTATACAGGATTATAGCAATCAGCCCCAGCATTTT,CASSIQDYSNQPQHF
.,TRBV30,TRBJ1-6,.,TGTGCCTGCGGTATTGTGGCCCTCCACTTT,CACGIVALHF
.,TRBV14,TRBJ2-1,.,TGTGCCAGCAGCCAAGATGGGCCGAGTGAGCAGTTCTTC,CASSQDGPSEQFF
TRBD2,TRBV18,TRBJ2-5,.,TGTGCCAGCTCACCACCTAGCGGGGGGGCCCATGAGACCCAGTACTTC,CASSPPSGGAHETQYF
TRBD2,TRBV6-6,TRBJ2-3,.,TGTGCCAGCAGACCCCTCCGGGAGGGTCGCACAGATACGCAGTATTTT,CASRPLREGRTDTQYF
.,TRBV15,TRBJ2-3,.,TGTGCCACCAGCAGAGATTTAGCAGGCGATACGCAGTATTTT,CATSRDLAGDTQYF
.,TRBV3-1/TRBV3-2,TRBJ2-7,.,TGTGCCAGCAGCCAAGATCTTATGACAACCCCCTCCTACGAGCAGTACTTC,CASSQDLMTTPSYEQYF
.,TRBV7-2,TRBJ2-7,.,TGTGCCAGCAGCTTAGTACTAGCCACACGGGAGCAGTACTTC,CASSLVLATREQYF
.,TRBV7-8,TRBJ1-5,few,TGTGCCAGCAGCTCCCCCGACAGATATAGCAATCAGCCCCAGCATTTT,CASSSPDRYSNQPQHF
.,TRBV25-1,TRBJ1-5,.,TGTGCCAGCAGTGACAGGGAGGACAATCAGCCCCAGCATTTT,CASSDREDNQPQHF
.,TRBV5-1,TRBJ1-5,.,TGCGCCAGCAGCTTGGATGGGCAGCCCCAGCATTTT,CASSLDGQPQHF
.,TRBV11-3,TRBJ2-3,.,TGTGCCAGCAGCCCCAGCTTCCAATCCCCCACAGATACGCAGTATTTT,CASSPSFQSPTDTQYF
.,TRBV28,TRBJ1-5,.,TGTGCCCTGGGGGGGGGCAATCAGCCCCAGCATTTT,CALGGGNQPQHF
TRBD1,TRBV27,TRBJ1-3,.,TGTGCCAGCAGTTCCGAGGGGACAGCCTCTGGAAACACCATATATTTT,CASSSEGTASGNTIYF
.,TRBV28,TRBJ2-6,once,TGTGCCAGCAGTTTACCCTTGGCCAGCTCTGGGGCCAACGTCCTGACTTTC,CASSLPLASSGANVLTF
TRBD2,TRBV6-1,TRBJ2-3,few,TGTGCCAGCAGTGATAGCGGGAGCCAAACAGATACGCAGTATTTT,CASSDSGSQTDTQYF
.,TRBV20-1,TRBJ2-5,.,TGCAGTGCTAGTAAGGGGGCGGGGGCCCAAGAGACCCAGTACTTC,CSASKGAGAQETQYF
.,TRBV2,TRBJ2-1,few,TGTGCCAGCAGTGAAGGCCTTTTTAGCTCCTACAATGAGCAGTTCTTC,CASSEGLFSSYNEQFF
.,TRBV10-2,TRBJ2-7,.,TGCGCCAGCAGCCCGCGGAAAACCTACGAGCAGTACTTC,CASSPRKTYEQYF
.,TRBV15,TRBJ1-5,.,TGTGCCACCAGCAGAGACCCTTTGACAGGATATAGCAATCAGCCCCAGCATTTT,CATSRDPLTGYSNQPQHF
.,TRBV10-1,TRBJ2-3,.,TGCGCCAGCAGTGATCCGGGTAAAGATACGCAGTATTTT,CASSDPGKDTQYF
TRBD2,TRBV5-6,TRBJ2-5,once,TGTGCCAGCAGCTTGTCTATTGGGGCTAGCGGTTTTACGCAGTACTTC,CASSLSIGASGFTQYF
.,TRBV18,TRBJ1-4,.,TGTGCCAGCTCCCACCTCTGGGGGAAGGATGAAAAACTGTTTTTT,CASSHLWGKDEKLFF
TRBD1,TRBV6-6,TRBJ1-2,.,TGTGCCAGCAGCCGTATGGGACAGAGGCTCTACCGGGGGGGATATAGTGGCTACACCTTC,CASSRMGQRLYRGGYSGYTF
.,TRBV28,TRBJ1-5,.,TGTGCCAGCAGTTTCGGGATTCAGCCCCAGCATTTT,CASSFGIQPQHF
TRBD1,TRBV11-2,TRBJ1-1,once,TGTGCCAGCAGCTACGGACAGGGGAGAACTGAAGCTTTCTTT,CASSYGQGRTEAFF
.,TRBV21-1,TRBJ2-7,.,TGTGCCAGCAGCAAAGCGGCGGGGACTACCTACGAGCAGTACTTC,CASSKAAGTTYEQYF